The sequence of this T cell receptor (beta chain) was determined in a study of blood T cell repertoires in COVID-19. Turning to the study itself: Sites in the United States, Italy and Spain provided acute and convalescent COVID-19 samples.

Original handling: Reference gene primer amplification in the assay estimated nucleated cell counts. Clones were sequenced by immunoSEQ multiplex PCR, and TCRdb holds only the in-frame ones, with some missing. The DNA was the basis for D and trimming; V, J and clone size are from that table. The table has 250,000 or so clones, approximately 82% seen once; the top ten hold around 2%. V was clipped by 7 bases and J by 0 bases; unmatched bases: 7. Germline V gene data show CDR1 as SGHVS and CDR2 as FQNEAQ. This CDR3 has 16 amino acids. This clonotype was sampled from a woman aged 80 or over with acute or convalescent COVID-19. The sequenced sample consisted of peripheral blood. The chain joins TRBV7-8 to TRBJ2-2; TRBD2 agrees at 8 bases. The CDR3 is CASTLREGSNTGELFF. CDR3 bases: TGTGCCAGCACCCTCCGGGAGGGTTCGAACACCGGGGAGCTGTTTTTT.